The 19 T cell receptor beta chains listed next were all sequenced from one sample in a study of cytomegalovirus exposure and HLA in healthy donors. PCR amplification relied on 60 Vbeta primers (plus 13 Jbeta primers). Only in-frame clones appear in the TCRdb table, and some are missing; sequencing was by immunoSEQ multiplex PCR. The sample lists 150,000 to 200,000 clones; 70% to 80% were seen once. The sequencing input was PBMCs. The receptors shown here come from a young man in good health and CMV-seropositive.

The chain carries TRBV6-4 and TRBJ1-5; D ambiguous. This CDR3 is 13 amino acids long. V was shortened by 0 bases and J by 7 bases, with 7 bases between the two germline ends. Germline V CDR1 and CDR2: MRHNA, SNTAGT. CDR3 DNA: TGTGCCAGCAGTGACTCGGTGGGCCAGCCCCAGCATTTT. Its protein is CASSDSVGQPQHF.

This clone showed up just a few times. The CDR3 region is CASNRDRGGGRHF. CDR3 bases: TGTGCCAGTAACCGGGACAGGGGTGGGGGCCGACATTTT. This chain uses TRBV19 with TRBJ1-5; TRBD1 aligns across 10 bases. Germline V gene data show CDR1 as LNHDA and CDR2 as SQIVND (reference sequence). The CDR3 is 13 amino acids. Trimming removed 7 bases from V and 16 bases from J; junction bases left unmatched: 13.

The chain links TRBV7-9 to TRBJ2-7, with 7 bases that match TRBD1. V lost 6 bases to trimming and J lost 5 bases; unmatched junction nucleotides: 13. The CDR3 extends over 15 amino acids. In germline, CDR1 is SEHNR, CDR2 FQNEAQ (reference sequence). CDR3 coding DNA: TGTGCCAGCAGACGCCCCCCGACAGGGTCGGACGAGCAGTACTTC. It encodes CASRRPPTGSDEQYF.

This sequence joins TRBV7-9 and TRBJ2-3; a weak D match, TRBD2 (6 bases). This CDR3 is built from 17 residues. The ends were cut back, 3 bases at V and 2 bases at J, with 18 bases in the middle. CDR1 is SEHNR and CDR2 is FQNEAQ in the germline V gene (reference sequence). The CDR3 loop is CASSLGLVGGPTDTQYF. In DNA form, the CDR3 reads TGTGCCAGCAGCTTGGGTCTAGTGGGGGGTCCCACAGATACGCAGTATTTT.

This chain connects TRBV15 to TRBJ2-3; D possibly corresponds to TRBD2 (5 bases). Trimming took off 0 bases at V and 2 bases at J, with 9 bases between the two ends. This CDR3 contains 15 residues. Germline V lookup: CDR1 LNHNV, CDR2 YYDKDF (reference sequence). The CDR3 is CATSRDGGPTDTQYF. The CDR3 coding sequence is TGTGCCACCAGCAGAGATGGAGGTCCCACAGATACGCAGTATTTT. Full variable domain (remainder filled in from reference TRBV15 and TRBJ2-3): DAMVIQNPRYQVTQFGKPVTLSCSQTLNHNVMYWYQQKSSQAPKLLFHYYDKDFNNEADTPDNFQSRRPNTSFCFLDIRSPGLGDTAMYLCATSRDGGPTDTQYFGPGTRLTVL.

This chain joins TRBV4-3 and TRBJ2-2; D not certain. V was pared by 5 bases and J by 1 base, with 5 bases between. Germline CDR1 LGHNA, CDR2 YSLEER. The CDR3 is 13 amino acids. CDR3 sequence: CASSGQNTGELFF. In DNA, the CDR3 is TGCGCCAGCAGCGGGCAGAACACCGGGGAGCTGTTTTTT.

The chain is built from TRBV19 and TRBJ1-1; D unresolved. The CDR3 runs 15 residues. Germline CDR1 and CDR2: LNHDA and SQIVND (reference sequence). Trimming removed 3 bases at V and 1 base at J, with 12 bases between. CDR3 loop: CASSIADGGNTEAFF. CDR3 sequence (DNA): TGTGCCAGTAGTATCGCCGACGGAGGGAACACTGAAGCTTTCTTT.

This clone was seen a handful of times. The chain has TRBV5-1 and TRBJ2-7; 7 nucleotides agree with TRBD2. Per the germline V gene, CDR1 is SGHRS and CDR2 is YFSETQ. The CDR3 is 15 amino acids. J lost 6 bases, V lost 2 bases, and 11 bases had no gene match. The chain's CDR3 is CASSFSGREWGEQYF. The DNA of the CDR3 is TGCGCCAGCAGCTTTAGTGGGAGGGAGTGGGGCGAGCAGTACTTC. Filled out from reference TRBV5-1 and TRBJ2-7, the complete variable domain reads KAGVTQTPRYLIKTRGQQVTLSCSPISGHRSVSWYQQTPGQGLQFLFEYFSETQRNKGNFPGRFSGRQFSNSRSEMNVSTLELGDSALYLCASSFSGREWGEQYFGPGTRLTVT.

This clone was detected once. The chain joins TRBV29-1 to TRBJ2-5, with 8 bases lining up with TRBD1. The end of the DNA fits TRBJ2-7 better, so the J call may be wrong. The CDR3 spans 13 residues. Germline CDR1 is SQVTM and CDR2 is ANQGSEA. The CDR3 region has the DNA TGCAGCGTACGGACAGGGACGGGCCACGAGCAGTACTTC. Its translation: CSVRTGTGHEQYF.

V usage is TRBV6-1 and J usage is TRBJ2-7; 10 bases map to TRBD1. Germline V gene data show CDR1 as MNHNS and CDR2 as SASEGT. V was pared by 8 bases and J by 12 bases, with 19 bases of the junction left unmatched. There are 15 residues in the CDR3. The CDR3 DNA is TGTGCCAGCCCTCCGGGGACAGGGGAGGCGCATCGGTGGTACTTC. It is translated as CASPPGTGEAHRWYF.

The chain combines TRBV19 with TRBJ1-5; D remains unclear. The CDR3 extends over 16 amino acids. Germline V gives CDR1 LNHDA, CDR2 SQIVND (reference sequence). Trimming removed 5 bases from V and 6 bases from J, with 20 bases in between. The CDR3 spells CASSPQSGGSGQPQHF. The CDR3 DNA follows: TGTGCCAGTAGTCCACAGAGCGGTGGTAGTGGTCAGCCCCAGCATTTT.

This clone was seen a single time. The rearrangement uses TRBV19 and TRBJ1-5, with 8 nucleotides matching TRBD1. The V gene's germline CDR1 is LNHDA and CDR2 SQIVND (reference sequence). The CDR3 is 14 amino acids. J was trimmed by 9 bases and V by 0 bases; bases with no gene match: 4. The CDR3 region is CASSIEQGAWPQHF. CDR3 bases: TGTGCCAGTAGTATAGAGCAGGGGGCCTGGCCCCAGCATTTT.

The V gene is TRBV6-5, the J gene TRBJ2-1; 7 bases map to TRBD1. The V and J ends lost 0 bases and 7 bases, in that order; junction bases with no gene match: 6. Germline assignment: CDR1 MNHEY and CDR2 SVGAGI. CDR3 size: 15 residues. The chain's CDR3 is CASSYSGTEVNEQFF. Written as DNA, the CDR3 is TGTGCCAGCAGTTACTCCGGGACAGAAGTGAATGAGCAGTTCTTC.

This clone showed up just a few times. The V call is TRBV5-4, the J call TRBJ1-1; TRBD1 is a possible D gene (6 bases). The germline V and J ends were trimmed by 4 bases and 5 bases, with 15 bases remaining between them. Germline CDR1 SGHNT, CDR2 YYREEE (reference sequence). There are 14 residues in the CDR3. The CDR3 coding sequence is TGTGCCAGCAGCCTGGAACAGGGAGTTACTGAAGCTTTCTTT. As protein: CASSLEQGVTEAFF.

This clone was seen only a few times. V is TRBV11-3 and J is TRBJ2-5, with 13 bases aligning to TRBD2. The CDR3 sequence is 16 residues long. The V gene's germline CDR1 is SGHNT and CDR2 YENEEA. The junction had 7 bases not matched to a gene; V was cut back by 5 bases and J by 4 bases. The CDR3 reads CASSAGTSGTRETQYF. The CDR3, as DNA: TGTGCCAGCAGCGCAGGGACTAGCGGGACCCGAGAGACCCAGTACTTC. The variable domain in full, completed from reference TRBV11-3 and TRBJ2-5, reads EAGVVQSPRYKIIEKKQPVAFWCNPISGHNTLYWYLQNLGQGPELLIRYENEEAVDDSQLPKDRFSAERLKGVDSTLKIQPAELGDSAVYLCASSAGTSGTRETQYFGPGTRLLVL.

In DNA form, the CDR3 reads TGTGCCAGCAACCCGACAGGGCCCACAGATACGCAGTATTTT. It encodes CASNPTGPTDTQYF. The V and J genes are TRBV6-5 and TRBJ2-3; 7 positions match TRBD1. CDR1 is MNHEY, CDR2 SVGAGI, per germline. The length of the CDR3 is 14 residues. V lost 7 bases, J lost 2 bases, and 6 bases stayed unmatched.

The chain employs TRBV7-9 and TRBJ1-2; possibly TRBD1 for D (6 bases). The CDR3 sequence is 11 residues long. Germline V gives CDR1 SEHNR, CDR2 FQNEAQ (reference sequence). V was cut by 5 bases and J by 14 bases, with 15 bases left in between. DNA for the CDR3: TGTGCCAGCAGCACTCCAGGGGAGAGGACCTTC. Protein sequence: CASSTPGERTF.

V gene TRBV9 combines with J gene TRBJ2-5, with 11 bases fitting TRBD1. CDR1 and CDR2 (germline): SGDLS, YYNGEE. V lost 3 bases, J lost 5 bases, and 6 bases stayed unmatched. This CDR3 has 15 residues. The CDR3 nucleotides are TGTGCCAGCAGCGACGACGGGACAGGGGGTGAGACCCAGTACTTC. It is translated as CASSDDGTGGETQYF.

The V and J genes are TRBV7-3 and TRBJ2-3; D is perhaps TRBD2 (5 bases). The germline V gene encodes CDR1 SGHTA and CDR2 FQGTGA. This CDR3 is built from 13 residues. The germline V and J ends were trimmed by 5 bases and 5 bases, with 11 bases remaining between them. This chain's CDR3 is CASSETSGDTQYF. The DNA for the CDR3 is TGTGCCAGCAGCGAAACTAGTGGAGATACGCAGTATTTT.